This note documents a single TCR beta chain sequence. Antigen specificity is unknown. Semi-nested PCR with Nested Universal Primer A followed constant-region reverse priming of full-length variable regions. Using its own MiXCR run on the 5' RACE reads, TCRdb lists one record per CDR3 protein. The table has nearly 55,000 distinct CDR3 sequences, 17% seen once. The junction had 11 bases not matched to a gene; V was cut back by 1 base and J by 8 bases. The CDR3 totals 17 residues. The V gene's germline CDR1 is SEHNR and CDR2 FQNEAQ (reference sequence). Findings and limits, study-wide: Tumor Treg TCRs overlapped most with tumor naive CD4+ cells.

The sample consisted of naive CD4+ T cells sorted from blood. Documented subset: naive CD4+ T cells, CD4+CD45RA+CD25-. This clonotype was obtained from a female donor with breast cancer. V usage is TRBV7-9 and J usage is TRBJ2-1, with 10 bases that match TRBD2. The DNA for the CDR3 is TGTGCCAGCAGCTTAGTGTCTAGCGGGAGTGGAGGAGATGAGCAGTTCTTC. As protein: CASSLVSSGSGGDEQFF.